This T cell receptor beta chain was profiled in a study of cytomegalovirus exposure and HLA in healthy donors. PCR amplification relied on 60 Vbeta primers (plus 13 Jbeta primers). TCRdb's table, derived via immunoSEQ multiplex PCR, lists solely in-frame clones and lacks some. In the table there are 100,000 to 150,000 clones, roughly three quarters of which are singletons. V dropped 5 bases and J dropped 3 bases, with 11 bases sitting between them. Germline loops: CDR1 SGHTA, CDR2 FQGTGA. This CDR3 region has 13 residues. V gene TRBV7-3 combines with J gene TRBJ2-7; D gene ambiguous. Sequenced sample: PBMCs. The receptor's source is a woman aged 55-75 years in good health and CMV-seronegative. The DNA for the CDR3 is TGTGCCAGCAGCCTCGATAGATTCTACGAGCAGTACTTC. Its protein is CASSLDRFYEQYF.